The subject of this entry is one T cell receptor (beta chain). Antigen: not known. Germline-derived CDR1 and CDR2 are DFQATT and SNEGSKA (reference sequence). The CDR3 is made up of 16 amino acids. J was trimmed by 7 bases and V by 0 bases; bases with no gene match: 10. The sample is drawn from a study of response to subunit inactivated influenza vaccine. Regarding the study as a whole: Each seasonal influenza vaccination, the authors suggested, recruits few new T cells.

TCRdb re-called the RT-PCR reads through MiXCR, storing one row per CDR3 protein. The table has 530,000 or so distinct CDR3 sequences, 11% to 15% seen once. The TCR comes from a man between 50 and 59 years old who received an inactivated influenza vaccine. The chain couples TRBV20-1 to TRBJ2-2; 8 bases are shared with TRBD1. Sequenced material: PBMCs from blood, taken roughly 13 days after vaccination. The CDR3 spells CSARDSWTGRNGELFF. In DNA form, the CDR3 reads TGCAGTGCTAGAGATAGTTGGACAGGGCGGAACGGGGAGCTGTTTTTT.